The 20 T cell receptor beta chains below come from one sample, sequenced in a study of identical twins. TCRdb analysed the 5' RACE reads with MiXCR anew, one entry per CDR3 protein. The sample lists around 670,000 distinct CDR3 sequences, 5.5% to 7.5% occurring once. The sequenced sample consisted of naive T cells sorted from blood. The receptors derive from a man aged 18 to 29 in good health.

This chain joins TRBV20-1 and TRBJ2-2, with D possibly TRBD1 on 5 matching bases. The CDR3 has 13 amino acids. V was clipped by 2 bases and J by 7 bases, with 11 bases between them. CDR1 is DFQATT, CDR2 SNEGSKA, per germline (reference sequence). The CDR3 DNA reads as TGCAGTGCTAGACCAGGGAAGGGCGGGGAGCTGTTTTTT. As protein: CSARPGKGGELFF.

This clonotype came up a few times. In nucleotides, the CDR3 is TGTGCCAGCAGGCGGGCTCCCTCGGAAGCTTTCTTT. Amino acids: CASRRAPSEAFF. This chain joins TRBV12-3 or TRBV12-4 and TRBJ1-1, with unresolved D. Trimming removed 6 bases at V and 8 bases at J, with 13 bases between. There are 12 residues in the CDR3.

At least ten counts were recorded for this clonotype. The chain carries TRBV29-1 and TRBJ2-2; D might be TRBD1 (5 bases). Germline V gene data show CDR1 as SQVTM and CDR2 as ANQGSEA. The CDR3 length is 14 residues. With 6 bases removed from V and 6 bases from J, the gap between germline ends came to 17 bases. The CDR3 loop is CSVRRDGAAGELFF. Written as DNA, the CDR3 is TGCAGCGTCCGCCGCGATGGGGCGGCCGGGGAGCTGTTTTTT.

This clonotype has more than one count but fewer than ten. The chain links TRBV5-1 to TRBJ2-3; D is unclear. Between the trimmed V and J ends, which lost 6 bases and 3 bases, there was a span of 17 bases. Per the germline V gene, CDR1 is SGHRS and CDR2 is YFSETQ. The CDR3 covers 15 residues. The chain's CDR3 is CASTPRSEWTDTQYF. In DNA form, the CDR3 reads TGCGCCAGCACCCCTCGGAGCGAATGGACAGATACGCAGTATTTT.

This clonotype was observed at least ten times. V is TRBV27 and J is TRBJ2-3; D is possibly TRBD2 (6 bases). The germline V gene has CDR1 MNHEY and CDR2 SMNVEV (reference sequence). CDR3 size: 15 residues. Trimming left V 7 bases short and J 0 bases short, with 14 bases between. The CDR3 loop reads CASKAGTTSTDTQYF. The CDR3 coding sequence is TGTGCCAGCAAAGCGGGTACTACTAGCACAGATACGCAGTATTTT.

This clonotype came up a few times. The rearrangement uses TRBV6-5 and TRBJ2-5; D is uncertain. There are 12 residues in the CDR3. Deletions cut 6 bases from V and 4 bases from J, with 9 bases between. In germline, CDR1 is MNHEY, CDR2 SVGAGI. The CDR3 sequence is CASRDTVETQYF. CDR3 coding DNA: TGTGCCAGCAGAGATACGGTAGAGACCCAGTACTTC.

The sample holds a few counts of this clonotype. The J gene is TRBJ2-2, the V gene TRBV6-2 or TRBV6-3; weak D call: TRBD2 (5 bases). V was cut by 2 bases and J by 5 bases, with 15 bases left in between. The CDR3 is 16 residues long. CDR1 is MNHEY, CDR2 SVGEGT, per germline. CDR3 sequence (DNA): TGTGCCAGCAGTTACACCAAACCGACGGGGACCGGGGAGCTGTTTTTT. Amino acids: CASSYTKPTGTGELFF.

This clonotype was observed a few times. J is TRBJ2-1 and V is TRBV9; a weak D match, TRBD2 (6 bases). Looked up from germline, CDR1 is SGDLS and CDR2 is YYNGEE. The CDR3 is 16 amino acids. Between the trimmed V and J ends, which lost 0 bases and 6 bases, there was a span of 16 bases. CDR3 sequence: CASSVEGTPRSNEQFF. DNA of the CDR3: TGTGCCAGCAGCGTAGAAGGGACTCCGAGATCCAATGAGCAGTTCTTC.

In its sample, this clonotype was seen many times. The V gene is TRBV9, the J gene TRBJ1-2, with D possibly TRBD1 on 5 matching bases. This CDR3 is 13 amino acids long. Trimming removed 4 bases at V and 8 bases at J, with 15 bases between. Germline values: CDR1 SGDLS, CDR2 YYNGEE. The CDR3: CASSSRGTRGYTF. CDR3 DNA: TGTGCCAGCAGCTCCCGTGGGACGAGAGGCTACACCTTC.

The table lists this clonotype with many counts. The CDR3 is CASSHGQANTEAFF. For the CDR3, the DNA is TGCGCCAGCAGCCACGGACAGGCGAACACTGAAGCTTTCTTT. The chain uses TRBV4-3 and TRBJ1-1; 7 bases are shared with TRBD1. This CDR3 has 14 amino acids. V gave up 3 bases and J gave up 1 base; unmatched junction bases: 2. Per the germline V gene, CDR1 is LGHNA and CDR2 is YSLEER.

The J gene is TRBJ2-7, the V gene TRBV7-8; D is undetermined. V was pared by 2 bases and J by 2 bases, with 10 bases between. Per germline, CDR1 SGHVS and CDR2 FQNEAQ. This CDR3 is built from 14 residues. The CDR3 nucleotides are TGTGCCAGCAGCTTATATGGGAAAGCCTACGAGCAGTACTTC. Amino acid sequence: CASSLYGKAYEQYF.

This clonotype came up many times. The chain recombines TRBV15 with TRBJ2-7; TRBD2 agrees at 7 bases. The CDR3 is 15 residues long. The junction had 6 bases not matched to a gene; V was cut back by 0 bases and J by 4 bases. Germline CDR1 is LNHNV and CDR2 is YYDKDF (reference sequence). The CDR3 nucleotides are TGTGCCACCAGCAGAGAGGGAGGGAGTAGATACGAGCAGTACGTC. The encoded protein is CATSREGGSRYEQYV.

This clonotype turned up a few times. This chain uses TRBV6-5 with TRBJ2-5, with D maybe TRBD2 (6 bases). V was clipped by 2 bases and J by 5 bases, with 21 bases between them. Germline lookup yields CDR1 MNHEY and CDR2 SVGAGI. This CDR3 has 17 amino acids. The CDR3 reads CASSYGPDARGGETQYF. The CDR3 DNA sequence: TGTGCCAGCAGTTACGGGCCTGACGCCCGCGGAGGGGAGACCCAGTACTTC.

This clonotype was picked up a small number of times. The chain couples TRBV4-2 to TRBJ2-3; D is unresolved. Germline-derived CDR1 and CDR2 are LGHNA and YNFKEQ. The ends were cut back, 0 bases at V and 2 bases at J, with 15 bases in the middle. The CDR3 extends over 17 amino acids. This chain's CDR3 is CASSQDYGSTITDTQYF. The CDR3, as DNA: TGTGCCAGCAGCCAAGATTACGGCAGCACAATCACAGATACGCAGTATTTT.

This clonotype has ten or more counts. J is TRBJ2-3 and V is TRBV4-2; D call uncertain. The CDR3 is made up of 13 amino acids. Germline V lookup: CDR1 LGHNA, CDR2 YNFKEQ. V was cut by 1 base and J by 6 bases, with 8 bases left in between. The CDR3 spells CASSQVLTDTQYF. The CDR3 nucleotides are TGTGCCAGCAGCCAAGTCCTTACTGATACGCAGTATTTT.

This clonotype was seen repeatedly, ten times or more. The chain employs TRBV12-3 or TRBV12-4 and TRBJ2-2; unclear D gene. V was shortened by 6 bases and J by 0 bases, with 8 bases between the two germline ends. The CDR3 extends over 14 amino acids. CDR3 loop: CASRADTNTGELFF. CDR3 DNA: TGTGCCAGCAGGGCAGATACGAACACCGGGGAGCTGTTTTTT.

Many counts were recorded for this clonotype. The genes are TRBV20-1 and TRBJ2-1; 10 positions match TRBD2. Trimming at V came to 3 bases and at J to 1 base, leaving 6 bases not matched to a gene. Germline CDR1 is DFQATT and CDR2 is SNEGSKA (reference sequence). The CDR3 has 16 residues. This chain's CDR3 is CSASSLAGDSYNEQFF. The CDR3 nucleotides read TGCAGTGCTAGCTCCCTAGCGGGAGATTCCTACAATGAGCAGTTCTTC.

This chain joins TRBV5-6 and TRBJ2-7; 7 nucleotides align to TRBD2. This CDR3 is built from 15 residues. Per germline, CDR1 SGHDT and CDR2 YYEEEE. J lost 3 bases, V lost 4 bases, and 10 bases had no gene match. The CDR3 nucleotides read TGTGCCAGCAGCACCGCGTTGCGGGAGAACTACGAGCAGTACTTC. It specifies CASSTALRENYEQYF.

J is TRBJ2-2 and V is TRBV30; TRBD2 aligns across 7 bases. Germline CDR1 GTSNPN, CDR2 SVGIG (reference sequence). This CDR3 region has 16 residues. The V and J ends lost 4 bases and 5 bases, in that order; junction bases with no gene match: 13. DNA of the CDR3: TGTGCCTGGATCCGGGGCGGGAGTCGAAAAACCGGGGAGCTGTTTTTT. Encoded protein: CAWIRGGSRKTGELFF.

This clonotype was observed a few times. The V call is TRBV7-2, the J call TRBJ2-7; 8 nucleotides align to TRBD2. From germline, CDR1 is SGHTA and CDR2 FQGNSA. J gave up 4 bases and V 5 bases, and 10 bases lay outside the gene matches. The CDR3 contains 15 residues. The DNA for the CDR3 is TGTGCCAGCAGCCACGGGGGGGCGGGAGATTACGAGCAGTACGTC. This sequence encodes CASSHGGAGDYEQYV.